This paragraph covers one T cell receptor beta chain sequence. Its specificity is unknown. The sample belongs to a study of vaccination effects on CD4 cells after COVID-19. Study details: Antigen-specific CD4+ T cells were expanded (with viral peptide pools) by the ViraFEST assay ahead of sequencing. The researchers cultured 1.5 million to 2 million PBMC per well with 8 to 10 IU/ml IL-2 and approximately 9.9 ug/ml peptides.

Germline values: CDR1 KGHSH, CDR2 LQKENI. The CDR3 contains 15 residues. V was cut by 0 bases and J by 7 bases, with 12 bases left in between. Scientists isolated CD4+ T cells after an approximately ten-day culture period ended. Infection dated between March and December 2020, before the Alpha, Beta and Delta variants reached the United States. All study participants received two doses of BNT162b2 or mRNA-1273 vaccine. Profiling relied on immunoSEQ multiplex PCR, and the TCRdb table lists in-frame clones only, not all of them. This sample has tens of thousands of clones, with about 80% found just once.

The clonotype was recovered from a human donor who had a prior SARS-CoV-2 infection. The sequencing used CD4+ T cells from PBMCs cultured without peptide, collected after COVID-19 vaccination. The genes are TRBV18 and TRBJ2-2, with TRBD2 as a possible D gene (6 bases). This CDR3 is CASSPPPRDNGELFF. The CDR3 DNA reads TGTGCCAGCTCACCACCCCCGCGGGATAACGGGGAGCTGTTTTTT.